One sample yielded the 32 T cell receptor beta chains listed below, sequenced in a study of cytotoxic CD8 clonotypes in ibrutinib-treated CLL. Data came from immunoSEQ multiplex PCR; TCRdb stores just in-frame clones and leaves some out. The profile shows tens of thousands of clones, 57% of them singletons. Material: PBMCs, obtained after 12 months of ibrutinib treatment. These receptors were taken from a human donor with chronic lymphocytic leukemia.

DNA for the CDR3: TGTGCCAGCAGCTCGCGACAGTCCGATCAGTTCTTC. As protein: CASSSRQSDQFF. The rearrangement uses TRBV7-9 and TRBJ2-1; D is perhaps TRBD1 (5 bases). The V and J ends lost 4 bases and 13 bases respectively, with 14 bases between them. The CDR3 is made up of 12 amino acids. The V gene's germline CDR1 is SEHNR and CDR2 FQNEAQ (reference sequence).

The genes are TRBV18 and TRBJ1-5; 8 bases map to TRBD1. The V segment lost 6 bases and the J segment 11 bases; nucleotides outside the gene matches: 3. The CDR3 runs to 11 residues. The V gene's germline CDR1 is KGHSH and CDR2 LQKENI. The CDR3 loop reads CASSETGAQHF. CDR3 DNA: TGTGCCAGCTCGGAGACAGGGGCCCAGCATTTT.

The J gene is TRBJ2-2, the V gene TRBV9; D remains ambiguous. Germline CDR1 and CDR2: SGDLS and YYNGEE. The CDR3 is 15 residues long. Trimming took 0 bases from V and 5 from J, leaving 11 bases between them. CDR3 loop: CASSVATPETGELFF. The CDR3 DNA reads as TGTGCCAGCAGCGTAGCTACTCCGGAGACCGGGGAGCTGTTTTTT.

This clone has just a few counts. The gene calls are TRBV11-2 and TRBJ2-2, with D perhaps TRBD1 (5 bases). Between the trimmed V and J ends, which lost 1 base and 7 bases, there was a span of 7 bases. Germline lookup yields CDR1 SGHAT and CDR2 FQNNGV. This CDR3 region has 13 residues. The CDR3 is CASSLADSGELFF. The CDR3 DNA reads TGTGCCAGCAGCTTAGCTGACAGCGGGGAGCTGTTTTTT.

V gene TRBV6-5 combines with J gene TRBJ1-5; TRBD1 matches at 7 bases. Germline V lookup: CDR1 MNHEY, CDR2 SVGAGI. The CDR3 runs to 16 residues. V was clipped by 2 bases and J by 2 bases; unmatched bases: 6. In DNA form, the CDR3 reads TGTGCCAGCAGTTACGGGACAGAGCGGGGCAATCAGCCCCAGCATTTT. It codes for CASSYGTERGNQPQHF.

CDR3 sequence (DNA): TGTGCTAGTGCTTCGGACACTAAGAACATTCAGTACTTC. Encoded protein: CASASDTKNIQYF. This chain joins TRBV12-5 and TRBJ2-4; the D gene is possibly TRBD1 (5 bases). Germline CDR1 is LGHNT and CDR2 is FRNRAP. V lost 7 bases and J lost 7, with 14 bases in between. The CDR3 consists of 13 residues.

CDR3 bases: TGTGCCAGCAGTTACGGGGGCTTAACCGGAAACACCATATATTTT. Amino acids: CASSYGGLTGNTIYF. V is TRBV6-6 and J is TRBJ1-3; a weak D match, TRBD1 (6 bases). The V and J ends lost 2 bases and 4 bases respectively, with 12 bases between them. The germline gives CDR1 MNHNY, CDR2 SVGAGI (reference sequence). This CDR3 spans 15 amino acids.

The V and J genes are TRBV19 and TRBJ1-5, with TRBD1 as a possible D gene (5 bases). The V gene's germline CDR1 is LNHDA and CDR2 SQIVND (reference sequence). V lost 5 bases, J lost 0 bases, and 17 bases lay in between. This CDR3 contains 17 residues. The CDR3 nucleotides are TGTGCCAGTAGTTCCCCTCCTACGGGGGGTAGCAATCAGCCCCAGCATTTT. Protein product: CASSSPPTGGSNQPQHF.

This chain links TRBV2 with TRBJ1-5; the D is unclear. From germline, CDR1 is SNHLY and CDR2 FYNNEI. CDR3 length: 14 amino acids. Trimming shortened V by 1 base and J by 1 base, and 5 bases separated the two germline ends. As DNA, the CDR3 is TGTGCCAGCAGTGAAGGTAGCAGCAATCAGCCCCAGCATTTT. Amino acid sequence: CASSEGSSNQPQHF.

The chain links TRBV11-2 to TRBJ2-1, with 11 nucleotides matching TRBD2. V lost 5 bases to trimming and J lost 7 bases; unmatched junction nucleotides: 4. The CDR3 loop spans 14 amino acids. The germline CDR1 and CDR2 sequences are SGHAT and FQNNGV. CDR3 sequence: CASSQRLAGNEQFF. CDR3 coding DNA: TGTGCCAGCAGCCAGAGACTAGCGGGGAATGAGCAGTTCTTC. Variable domain in full (rest from reference TRBV11-2 and TRBJ2-1): EAGVAQSPRYKIIEKRQSVAFWCNPISGHATLYWYQQILGQGPKLLIQFQNNGVVDDSQLPKDRFSAERLKGVDSTLKIQPAKLEDSAVYLCASSQRLAGNEQFFGPGTRLTVL.

This clone was seen a few times. The chain carries TRBV7-2 and TRBJ2-1; no clear D gene. The CDR3 is 15 residues long. V lost 5 bases and J lost 1, with 12 bases in between. Per the germline V gene, CDR1 is SGHTA and CDR2 is FQGNSA. The CDR3 sequence is CASSVRTESYNEQFF. The CDR3 DNA follows: TGTGCCAGCAGCGTGCGGACCGAATCCTACAATGAGCAGTTCTTC.

The V call is TRBV5-6, the J call TRBJ1-5; the match to TRBD1 covers 9 bases. CDR1 is SGHDT, CDR2 YYEEEE, per germline. J lost 5 bases, V lost 4 bases, and 10 bases had no gene match. CDR3 length: 16 amino acids. The CDR3 loop reads CASSKDPGQGYQPQHF. The CDR3 nucleotides are TGTGCCAGCAGCAAGGACCCGGGACAGGGTTATCAGCCCCAGCATTTT.

The chain combines TRBV7-9 with TRBJ2-5; D gene uncertain. Per germline, CDR1 SEHNR and CDR2 FQNEAQ (reference sequence). The CDR3 has 17 amino acids. Trimming cost V 5 bases and J 1 base, with 20 bases left between them. The CDR3 sequence is CASSPWSAVGFQETQYF. The CDR3 DNA is TGTGCCAGCAGCCCCTGGTCGGCGGTAGGTTTCCAAGAGACCCAGTACTTC. The full variable domain, its missing parts supplied by reference TRBV7-9 and TRBJ2-5, is DTGVSQNPRHKITKRGQNVTFRCDPISEHNRLYWYRQTLGQGPEFLTYFQNEAQLEKSRLLSDRFSAERPKGSFSTLEIQRTEQGDSAMYLCASSPWSAVGFQETQYFGPGTRLLVL.

CDR3 loop: CSVDVGPIEQFF. The CDR3 coding sequence is TGCAGCGTTGACGTCGGGCCAATAGAGCAGTTCTTC. The rearrangement joins TRBV29-1 to TRBJ2-1; no firm D call. In germline, CDR1 is SQVTM, CDR2 ANQGSEA. The CDR3 extends over 12 amino acids. Trimming removed 3 bases from V and 10 bases from J, with 13 bases in between.

This clone was counted a few times. The genes are TRBV6-5 and TRBJ2-7; 9 nucleotides match TRBD1. V was pared by 2 bases and J by 4 bases, with 3 bases of the junction left unmatched. The CDR3 is 14 amino acids. Looked up from germline, CDR1 is MNHEY and CDR2 is SVGAGI. The CDR3 region is CASSYGTGFYEQYF. In DNA form, the CDR3 reads TGTGCCAGCAGTTACGGGACAGGGTTTTACGAGCAGTACTTC.

The chain combines TRBV6-5 with TRBJ2-2; D remains unclear. This CDR3 has 12 residues. Germline V gene data show CDR1 as MNHEY and CDR2 as SVGAGI. V was shortened by 5 bases and J by 5 bases, with 6 bases between the two germline ends. Here the CDR3 DNA reads TGTGCCAGCAGTGTAACGACCGGGGAGCTGTTTTTT. This sequence encodes CASSVTTGELFF.

Concerning this clone itself: At one boundary the junction diverges from the germline segment, which might be a read error. This sequence joins TRBV6-5 and TRBJ1-3; tentatively, D is TRBD1 (5 bases). Germline V CDR1 and CDR2: MNHEY, SVGAGI. This CDR3 comprises 14 residues. The CDR3 bases are TGTGCCATCAGTGAATCGGGGACCGGAAACACCATATATTTT. Its protein product is CAISESGTGNTIYF.

This clone was seen a handful of times. J is TRBJ2-1 and V is TRBV7-2; D ambiguous. Trimming shortened V by 5 bases and J by 5 bases, and 4 bases separated the two germline ends. The germline V gene has CDR1 SGHTA and CDR2 FQGNSA. The CDR3 totals 11 residues. The DNA for the CDR3 is TGTGCCAGCAGCCGAGACAATGAGCAGTTCTTC. This gives the protein CASSRDNEQFF.

The rearrangement uses TRBV18 and TRBJ1-1; D is possibly TRBD1 (5 bases). The CDR3 is 14 residues long. CDR1 and CDR2 from the germline V gene are KGHSH and LQKENI. V shed 2 bases and J shed 0 bases, with 7 bases lying between them. The CDR3 reads CASSPSTVNTEAFF. CDR3 nucleotides: TGTGCCAGCTCACCATCGACAGTGAACACTGAAGCTTTCTTT.

This clone has ten or more counts. The conserved closing phenylalanine or tryptophan is absent in this CDR3, likely reflecting a read error. The DNA is omitted, as the CDR3 cannot be located on it reliably, and the CDR3 follows TCRdb's listing. The rearrangement uses TRBV10-1 and TRBJ2-7; the tabulated D call, TRBD1, remains unverified against the DNA. The germline V gene encodes CDR1 WNHNN and CDR2 SYGVQD (reference sequence). Counting both end residues, the CDR3 totals 10 amino acids. The CDR3 here is CASTGDRAWD.

This chain's CDR3 is CASSSRDRGYNEQFF. As DNA, the CDR3 is TGTGCCAGCAGTTCACGGGACAGGGGGTACAATGAGCAGTTCTTC. V gene TRBV28 combines with J gene TRBJ2-1, with 11 bases aligning to TRBD1. J gave up 4 bases and V 4 bases, and 3 bases lay outside the gene matches. The CDR3 extends over 15 amino acids. Per germline, CDR1 MDHEN and CDR2 SYDVKM.

The rearrangement links TRBV7-9 to TRBJ2-5; 14 bases fit TRBD2. This CDR3 has 16 amino acids. J was trimmed by 3 bases and V by 5 bases; bases with no gene match: 5. CDR1 and CDR2 (germline): SEHNR, FQNEAQ (reference sequence). CDR3 protein: CASSLGGLAGEETQYF. The CDR3 region has the DNA TGTGCCAGCAGCCTAGGGGGACTAGCGGGAGAAGAGACCCAGTACTTC.

The rearrangement joins TRBV27 to TRBJ2-2; D not certain. The CDR3 has 12 amino acids. CDR1 and CDR2 (germline): MNHEY, SMNVEV (reference sequence). V was trimmed by 2 bases and J by 6 bases, leaving 4 bases between them. The CDR3 sequence: CASSLISGELFF. The CDR3 coding sequence is TGTGCCAGCAGTTTAATTTCCGGGGAGCTGTTTTTT.

This clone has a count of ten or more. The chain carries TRBV28 and TRBJ2-7; D is possibly TRBD1 or TRBD2 (5 bases each). Germline V gene data show CDR1 as MDHEN and CDR2 as SYDVKM. This CDR3 spans 15 amino acids. V lost 5 bases to trimming and J lost 3 bases, with 17 bases between them. The CDR3 DNA is TGTGCCAGCAGTCCCGGTATCTGGGGGATCTACGAGCAGTACGTC. As protein: CASSPGIWGIYEQYV.

This chain joins TRBV5-4 and TRBJ1-2, with 11 bases that match TRBD1. The CDR3 covers 14 residues. Germline assignment: CDR1 SGHNT and CDR2 YYREEE (reference sequence). The V gene end was trimmed by 5 bases and the J gene end by 5 bases; junction bases not matched to a gene: 5. The CDR3 region has the DNA TGTGCCAGCAGGTCGGGACAGGGGGAATATGGCTACACCTTC. It encodes CASRSGQGEYGYTF.

The genes are TRBV19 and TRBJ1-2; no definite D call. Germline CDR1 and CDR2: LNHDA and SQIVND (reference sequence). The CDR3 loop spans 17 amino acids. The V and J ends lost 1 base and 4 bases respectively, with 19 bases between them. CDR3 nucleotides: TGTGCCAGTAGTATAGCTCCTGGTTTCCCTGTTGGCTATGGCTACACCTTC. Amino acid sequence: CASSIAPGFPVGYGYTF.

This clone was observed a few times. The chain uses TRBV5-4 and TRBJ1-6; D is possibly TRBD1 (5 bases). The CDR3 runs to 15 residues. Trimming took 0 bases from V and 7 from J, leaving 11 bases between them. Germline V CDR1 and CDR2: SGHNT, YYREEE (reference sequence). CDR3: CASSLEGVRNSPLHF. CDR3 nucleotides: TGTGCCAGCAGCTTGGAAGGGGTGCGGAATTCACCCCTCCACTTT.

This clone showed up just a few times. This chain uses TRBV6-4 with TRBJ1-1, with D maybe TRBD1 (5 bases). CDR3 length equals 14 residues. The V end was cut by 7 bases, the J end by 4 bases, with 16 bases between. Germline lookup yields CDR1 MRHNA and CDR2 SNTAGT. The CDR3, as DNA: TGTGCCAGCAATCCAGGGCCCGGGAGCACTGAAGCTTTCTTT. This encodes CASNPGPGSTEAFF.

This clone was seen a single time. The V call is TRBV11-3, the J call TRBJ2-5; 12 nucleotides agree with TRBD2. Germline values: CDR1 SGHNT, CDR2 YENEEA. The CDR3 runs 14 residues. J gave up 5 bases and V 4 bases, and 2 bases lay outside the gene matches. The CDR3 loop reads CASSSGTSGETQYF. Here the CDR3 DNA reads TGTGCCAGCAGCTCTGGGACTAGCGGGGAGACCCAGTACTTC.

The V gene is TRBV19, the J gene TRBJ2-2, with D maybe TRBD2 (7 bases). The germline gives CDR1 LNHDA, CDR2 SQIVND (reference sequence). The CDR3 spans 15 residues. Trimming left V 7 bases short and J 6 bases short, with 18 bases between. The CDR3 reads CASIGGRPVAGELFF. In DNA form, the CDR3 reads TGTGCCAGTATCGGGGGGCGCCCCGTGGCCGGGGAGCTGTTTTTT.

V gene TRBV6-6 combines with J gene TRBJ2-7; D is perhaps TRBD1 (6 bases). This CDR3 is 14 amino acids long. Germline V CDR1 and CDR2: MNHNY, SVGAGI (reference sequence). V was trimmed by 5 bases and J by 5 bases, leaving 16 bases between them. CDR3 in DNA: TGTGCCAGCAGTACCGGGACACACGGGGACGAGCAGTACGTC. Encoded protein: CASSTGTHGDEQYV.

This clone was picked up one time. Here the CDR3 reads CASSQSGTRETQYF. Here the CDR3 DNA reads TGTGCCAGCAGTCAGAGCGGGACCCGGGAGACCCAGTACTTC. The chain joins TRBV28 to TRBJ2-5, with 7 bases lining up with TRBD2. With V trimmed by 5 bases and J by 5 bases, 8 bases remained unmatched. The CDR3 is 14 residues long. The germline gives CDR1 MDHEN, CDR2 SYDVKM.